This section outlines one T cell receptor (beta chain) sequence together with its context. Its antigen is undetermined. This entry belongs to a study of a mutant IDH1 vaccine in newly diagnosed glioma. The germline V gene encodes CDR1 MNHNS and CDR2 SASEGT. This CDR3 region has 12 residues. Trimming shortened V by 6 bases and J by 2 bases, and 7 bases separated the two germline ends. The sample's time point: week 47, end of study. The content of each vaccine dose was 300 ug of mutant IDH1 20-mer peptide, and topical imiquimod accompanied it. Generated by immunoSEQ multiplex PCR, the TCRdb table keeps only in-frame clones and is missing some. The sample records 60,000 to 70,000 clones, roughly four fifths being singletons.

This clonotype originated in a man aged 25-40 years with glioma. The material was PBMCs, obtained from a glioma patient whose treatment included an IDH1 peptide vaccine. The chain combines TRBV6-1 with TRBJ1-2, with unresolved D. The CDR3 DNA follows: TGTGCCAGCAGGAAGACAAACTATGGCTACACCTTC. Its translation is CASRKTNYGYTF.